This T cell receptor (beta chain) appears in the sequencing data of a study of early T cells in non-severe SARS-CoV-2 infection. Using its own MiXCR run on the 5' RACE reads, TCRdb lists one record per CDR3 protein. The table records about 92,000 distinct CDR3 sequences, over 15% of them present only once. This clonotype has just a few counts. V was shortened by 5 bases and J by 2 bases, with 15 bases between the two germline ends. The CDR3 is made up of 14 amino acids. Germline CDR1 DFQATT, CDR2 SNEGSKA (reference sequence). The specimen sequenced was whole blood. The J gene is TRBJ1-1, the V gene TRBV20-1; TRBD1 might be the D (6 bases). The sequence was collected from an adult who was a healthcare worker with PCR-confirmed SARS-CoV-2 infection or an uninfected control (not recorded which). As DNA, the CDR3 is TGCAGTGCTCATCGACAGGTTCGCAACACTGAAGCTTTCTTT. Translated, it gives CSAHRQVRNTEAFF.